These 5 T cell receptor beta chains share one sample of origin, sequenced in a study of neurological immune-mediated disorders. TCRdb used MiXCR to reprocess the 5' RACE reads, holding one entry per CDR3 protein. The sample gives roughly 32,000 distinct CDR3 sequences, 3.5% to 4% of which show up once; around 2% is in the top ten. The sequencing input was PBMCs. The receptors originated from a man aged 25-40 years with multiple sclerosis.

This clonotype was recorded at least ten times. This chain connects TRBV29-1 to TRBJ1-1; no reliable D call. Per germline, CDR1 SQVTM and CDR2 ANQGSEA. Trimming shortened V by 7 bases and J by 8 bases, and 11 bases separated the two germline ends. The CDR3 spans 10 residues. The CDR3 is CSAGREEAFF. CDR3 sequence (DNA): TGCAGCGCCGGGAGGGAAGAAGCTTTCTTT.

The rearrangement joins TRBV20-1 to TRBJ2-5; 10 bases agree with TRBD2. The CDR3 spans 15 residues. Germline V gives CDR1 DFQATT, CDR2 SNEGSKA (reference sequence). J was trimmed by 4 bases and V by 5 bases; bases with no gene match: 10. The CDR3 reads CSAGAAGGLGETQYF. CDR3 sequence (DNA): TGCAGTGCTGGGGCAGCGGGGGGGCTAGGAGAGACCCAGTACTTC.

This clonotype was seen ten or more times. The chain has TRBV12-3 or TRBV12-4 and TRBJ2-1; D gene ambiguous. V was cut by 3 bases and J by 0 bases, with 9 bases left in between. This CDR3 comprises 15 residues. This chain's CDR3 is CASSFTESSYNEQFF. DNA of the CDR3: TGTGCCAGCAGTTTTACAGAAAGCTCCTACAATGAGCAGTTCTTC.

This clonotype was recorded at least ten times. The chain recombines TRBV5-1 with TRBJ1-2; D call uncertain. Looked up from germline, CDR1 is SGHRS and CDR2 is YFSETQ. V lost 0 bases, J lost 3 bases, and 6 bases lay in between. The CDR3 runs 13 residues. The CDR3 region is CASSLDRDYGYTF. In DNA, the CDR3 is TGCGCCAGCAGCTTGGACAGAGACTATGGCTACACCTTC.

This clonotype was observed many times. In DNA form, the CDR3 reads TGTGCCAGCATGCAGGGGCCCGGAATGCAGTATTTT. This encodes CASMQGPGMQYF. V usage is TRBV6-5 and J usage is TRBJ2-3; tentative D call: TRBD1 (6 bases). Germline V gene sequence: CDR1 MNHEY, CDR2 SVGAGI. CDR3 length: 12 residues. V lost 7 bases and J lost 11, with 16 bases in between.